This T cell receptor beta chain was identified during a study of cytomegalovirus exposure and HLA in healthy donors. Points on this clone: Its antigen is unknown.

General study findings and limits: Investigators reported approximately 150 TCR beta chains as tied to cytomegalovirus.

It was with 60 Vbeta and 13 Jbeta primers that the PCR ran. Clones were read by immunoSEQ multiplex PCR, and TCRdb kept only the in-frame ones, dropping some. The sample lists 100,000 to 150,000 clones, over 60% seen once, with approximately 4.8% in the top ten. This CDR3 is built from 14 residues. Trimming removed 4 bases from V and 0 bases from J, with 9 bases in between. Germline assignment: CDR1 LGHNA and CDR2 YNFKEQ. The receptor was derived from a man aged 55 to 70 in good health and CMV-seropositive. The chain uses TRBV4-2 and TRBJ1-1, with D maybe TRBD1 (6 bases). The sequencing input was PBMCs. In DNA, the CDR3 is TGTGCCAGCAGCCCGGACAGAGTGAACACTGAAGCTTTCTTT. Amino acid sequence: CASSPDRVNTEAFF.